This TCR beta chain was obtained from a study of T cell repertoires in cytomegalovirus infection. About the study: CMV epitopes, recently identified HLA-C-restricted and well-studied HLA-B-restricted, were used.

To note about this clonotype: Its antigen is still unknown.

TCRdb redid the calling of the reads with MiXCR, one entry per CDR3 protein. The sample shows around 900,000 distinct CDR3 sequences, approximately 32% of them seen only once. Whole-study findings and limits: The ex vivo response was dominated by HLA-C-restricted CMV-specific TCR beta clonotypes.

V was trimmed by 5 bases and J by 6 bases, leaving 16 bases between them. The CDR3 runs to 14 residues. CDR1 and CDR2 from the germline V gene are SGHAT and FQNNGV. The rearrangement links TRBV11-2 to TRBJ1-1; D possibly corresponds to TRBD1 (5 bases). The source is a human donor in good health (CMV status not recorded). Some clones in this sample may be carry-over from other donors' samples. The sequencing here drew on cultured CD8+ T cells from PBMCs, taken from culture after CMV antigen stimulation. The CDR3 DNA reads as TGTGCCAGCAGCCACTGGACAAGGCATGCTGAAGCTTTCTTT. It yields the protein CASSHWTRHAEAFF.